This TCR beta chain was obtained from a study of early T cells in non-severe SARS-CoV-2 infection. CDR1 and CDR2 (germline): MNHEY, SVGAGI. Trimming took off 5 bases at V and 0 bases at J, with 10 bases between the two ends. This CDR3 comprises 15 residues. TCRdb recomputed calls from the 5' RACE reads with MiXCR, one row per CDR3 protein. The repertoire holds 45,000 to 70,000 distinct CDR3 sequences, with about 8% as singletons. Sequenced here: whole blood, sampled at baseline. The sequence was obtained from an adult who was a healthcare worker with PCR-confirmed SARS-CoV-2 infection or an uninfected control (not recorded which). The chain is built from TRBV6-5 and TRBJ1-4; D unresolved. This CDR3 reads CASSIGIATNEKLFF. The DNA of the CDR3 is TGTGCCAGCAGTATCGGAATAGCAACTAATGAAAAACTGTTTTTT.